Each of the 3 T cell receptor beta chains below was sequenced from the same sample in a study of T cells in tumors after PD-1 blockade. Using immunoSEQ multiplex PCR, the repertoire was profiled, and TCRdb retains in-frame clones only, with some absent. The sample consists of approximately 15,000 clones, around four fifths of them appearing once. Here the sequenced sample was PBMCs, taken after anti-PD-1 treatment. The receptors were gathered from a human donor with basal cell carcinoma.

The rearrangement uses TRBV18 and TRBJ2-1, with 11 positions matching TRBD2. Per germline, CDR1 KGHSH and CDR2 LQKENI. The CDR3 contains 15 residues. V lost 6 bases, J lost 3 bases, and 4 bases stayed unmatched. DNA of the CDR3: TGTGCCAGCTCCGAAACTAGCGGGAGCTACAATGAGCAGTTCTTC. This sequence encodes CASSETSGSYNEQFF.

Here the CDR3 DNA reads TGCGCCAGCAGCCGGGACAGAGTCTCTGGAAACACCATATATTTT. Protein product: CASSRDRVSGNTIYF. The V call is TRBV5-1, the J call TRBJ1-3; TRBD1 aligns across 7 bases. Trimming removed 4 bases from V and 0 bases from J; junction bases left unmatched: 4. This CDR3 comprises 15 residues. The germline CDR1 and CDR2 sequences are SGHRS and YFSETQ.

V usage is TRBV7-6 and J usage is TRBJ2-7, with 10 bases that match TRBD2. Germline trimming cut 3 bases from V and 6 bases from J; bases unmatched to any gene: 5. In germline, CDR1 is SGHVS, CDR2 FNYEAQ. This CDR3 has 14 residues. CDR3 residues: CASSFRTSGPEQYF. The CDR3 DNA reads as TGTGCCAGCAGCTTCAGGACTAGCGGACCCGAGCAGTACTTC.